What follows describes a single T cell receptor beta chain. Libraries were prepared by immunoSEQ multiplex PCR; TCRdb keeps only in-frame clonotypes and omits some of them. The table has under 500,000 clones, 70% to 90% seen once. The J segment lost 10 bases and the V segment lost 4 bases, leaving 8 bases of the junction unmatched. This CDR3 comprises 14 residues. CDR1 SGHRS and CDR2 YFSETQ come from the germline V gene. The record originates from a study of blood T cell repertoires in COVID-19. This sequence originates from a woman under 30 with acute COVID-19. Sequencing was done on a sample of PBMCs or T cells enriched from blood (not recorded which). This chain uses TRBV5-1 with TRBJ1-4; 9 nucleotides match TRBD1. Here the CDR3 DNA reads TGCGCCAGCAGCGTCGGGACAGGGCTTGGAAAACTGTTTTTT. Its translation: CASSVGTGLGKLFF.